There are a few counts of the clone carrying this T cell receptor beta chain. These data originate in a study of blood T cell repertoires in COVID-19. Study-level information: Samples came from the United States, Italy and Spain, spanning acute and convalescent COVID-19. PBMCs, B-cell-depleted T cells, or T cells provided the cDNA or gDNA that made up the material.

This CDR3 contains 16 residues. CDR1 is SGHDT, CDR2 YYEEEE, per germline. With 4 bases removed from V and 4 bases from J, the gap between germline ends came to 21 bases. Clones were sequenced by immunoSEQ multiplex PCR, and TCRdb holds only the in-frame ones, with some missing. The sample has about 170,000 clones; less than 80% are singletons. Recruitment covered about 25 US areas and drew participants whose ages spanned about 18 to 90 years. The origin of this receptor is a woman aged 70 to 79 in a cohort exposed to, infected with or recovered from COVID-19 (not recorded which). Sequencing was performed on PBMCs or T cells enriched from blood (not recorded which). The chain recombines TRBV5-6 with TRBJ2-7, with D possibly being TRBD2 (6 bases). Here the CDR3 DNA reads TGTGCCAGCAGCGCGGGACCGAACTCACCCAGATACGAGCAGTACTTC. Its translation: CASSAGPNSPRYEQYF.